A selection of T cell receptor beta chains follows, all from one sample in a study of T cell responses to AZD1222 COVID-19 vaccine. Profiling relied on immunoSEQ multiplex PCR, and the TCRdb table lists in-frame clones only, not all of them. Found here are 80,000 to 100,000 clones, around 90% of them singletons; the top ten hold roughly 5.2%. The source was peripheral blood, collected 28 days after the second AZD1222 dose. The origin of the receptors is an adult who received the AZD1222 COVID-19 vaccine. Each CDR3 is given with its conserved first and last residue. The D gene is left open where the match is weak. Part of the rows lack a size; the others show once, few, many or a class for expanded clones.

size,V,D,J,DNA,CDR3
NA,TRBV7-9,NA,TRBJ2-3,TGTGCCAGCAGCTACTCCACAGATACGCAGTATTTT,CASSYSTDTQYF
NA,TRBV29-1,NA,TRBJ1-2,TGCAGCGGCCGGGACAATAACTATGGCTACACCTTC,CSGRDNNYGYTF
NA,TRBV6-5,NA,TRBJ1-5,TGTGCCAGCAGAGATGCAAATAGCAATCAGCCCCAGCATTTT,CASRDANSNQPQHF
once,TRBV14,NA,TRBJ1-3,TGTGCCAGCAGCCTCTCCCCCGGGACTCCTCAATATAACTCGAGAAACACCATATATTTT,CASSLSPGTPQYNSRNTIYF
NA,TRBV10-1,NA,TRBJ2-7,TGCGCCAGCAGTGAGAGCTACTCCTACGAGCAGTACTTC,CASSESYSYEQYF
NA,TRBV6-5,NA,TRBJ2-3,TGTGCCAGCGGAAAGTTTGGGGATACGCAGTATTTT,CASGKFGDTQYF
NA,TRBV5-1,TRBD2,TRBJ2-1,TGCGCCAGCAGCTTGGAGGCTAGCGGGGTCTACAATGAGCAGTTCTTC,CASSLEASGVYNEQFF
NA,TRBV11-2,NA,TRBJ1-4,TGTGCCAGCAGCCCGGCCGTGTTTAATGAAAAACTGTTTTTT,CASSPAVFNEKLFF
NA,TRBV2,TRBD1,TRBJ1-5,TGTGCCAGCAGGGGACAGGACAATCAGCCCCAGCATTTT,CASRGQDNQPQHF
NA,TRBV7-9,TRBD1,TRBJ1-1,TGTGCCAGCAGCGGGGGACAGGCGCTCACTGAAGCTTTCTTT,CASSGGQALTEAFF
NA,TRBV11-2,TRBD1,TRBJ2-5,TGTGCCAGCAGCTTAGGACAGGGGCAAGAGACCCAGTACTTC,CASSLGQGQETQYF
NA,TRBV27,NA,TRBJ2-5,TGTGCCAGCAGTCTAGGAGGGGGACCCCTGAGGGAAAGGAGAACCCAGTACTTC,CASSLGGGPLRERRTQYF
NA,TRBV7-8,TRBD1,TRBJ1-1,TGTGCCAGCAGCTTACGGGACAGGGGGCTCGGGGACACTGAAGCTTTCTTT,CASSLRDRGLGDTEAFF
NA,TRBV5-4,NA,TRBJ2-7,TGTGCCAGCAGCTCGCTAGCCTCCCGGGAGCAGTACTTC,CASSSLASREQYF
few,TRBV5-6,NA,TRBJ1-3,TGTGCCAGCGGCGGACAGTTGCCTGGAAACACCATATATTTT,CASGGQLPGNTIYF
NA,TRBV9,NA,TRBJ1-6,TGTGCCAGCACCACGGGTCCGTTCTATAATTCACCCCTCCACTTT,CASTTGPFYNSPLHF
NA,TRBV2,NA,TRBJ1-4,TGTGCCAGCAGTAGGGGAGCAACTAATGAAAAACTGTTTTTT,CASSRGATNEKLFF
few,TRBV6-2/TRBV6-3,TRBD1,TRBJ1-2,TGTGCCAGCAGTTACGGCACAGGGGGACCTTATGGCTACACCTTC,CASSYGTGGPYGYTF
NA,TRBV7-2,NA,TRBJ1-5,TGTGCCAGCAGCTTAGTCTGGGCAGGGGCCCTGCATTTT,CASSLVWAGALHF
NA,TRBV18,NA,TRBJ1-1,TGTGCCAGCTCACCCATGGCAGGGATCCCTCCTGAAGCTTTCTTT,CASSPMAGIPPEAFF
NA,TRBV6-1,NA,TRBJ1-3,TGTGCCAGCAGTGTAGGTGGCACCTTGGGTGACACCATATATTTT,CASSVGGTLGDTIYF
NA,TRBV6-5,NA,TRBJ1-4,TGTGCCAGCAGGGCAGGGGCTGATAATGAAAAACTGTTTTTT,CASRAGADNEKLFF
once,TRBV18,TRBD1,TRBJ1-1,TGTGCCAGCTCACCACGGTCGGGACAGGGGAACACTGAAGCTTTCTTT,CASSPRSGQGNTEAFF
NA,TRBV7-3,NA,TRBJ2-1,TGTGCCAGCAGCTTAATGCGGGGTGAGCAGTTCTTC,CASSLMRGEQFF
once,TRBV5-1,NA,TRBJ2-1,TGCGCCAGCAGCTTGGCCGGGGCAAGCTCCTACAATGAGCAGTTCTTC,CASSLAGASSYNEQFF
NA,TRBV2,NA,TRBJ1-3,TGTGCCAGCAGTGTGACCGATTTCCGAAACACCATATATTTT,CASSVTDFRNTIYF
NA,TRBV10-2,NA,TRBJ1-1,TGCGCCAGCAGTGGCTTCGGGAACACTGAAGCTTTCTTT,CASSGFGNTEAFF
few,TRBV21-1,NA,TRBJ1-2,TGTGCCAGCAGGTCCGGGACAGCTTATGGCTACACCTTC,CASRSGTAYGYTF
NA,TRBV2,TRBD1,TRBJ1-6,TGTGCCAGCAGTGTGGGCAGGGGGACTAATTCACCCCTCCACTTT,CASSVGRGTNSPLHF
once,TRBV7-2,NA,TRBJ2-7,TGTGCCAGCAGCTTTGACCAGTCTCGTTCCTACGAGCAGTACTTC,CASSFDQSRSYEQYF
NA,TRBV14,NA,TRBJ2-7,TGTGCCAGCAGCCACGGACCGTACGAGCAGTACTTC,CASSHGPYEQYF